This entry describes one TCR beta chain. TCRdb redid the calling of the 5' RACE reads with MiXCR, one entry per CDR3 protein. The sample has around 48,000 distinct CDR3 sequences; roughly 5% are singletons. Trimming cost V 5 bases and J 6 bases, with 16 bases left between them. The CDR3 contains 14 residues. The data belong to a study of spatial heterogeneity in lung cancer. Time point specified: sample taken at primary tumor resection. Whole RNA, which was extracted from tumor, nontumor lung tissue or frozen PBMC, was sequenced without any cell sorting. The clonotype was recovered from a male donor with early-stage non-small cell lung cancer. The sequences come from PBMCs, collected at surgery. This chain joins TRBV12-3 or TRBV12-4 and TRBJ1-1; D perhaps matches TRBD1 (5 bases). CDR3 in DNA: TGTGCCAGCAGTCCCCCAGGGATCCGAGCTGAAGCTTTCTTT. Its protein is CASSPPGIRAEAFF.